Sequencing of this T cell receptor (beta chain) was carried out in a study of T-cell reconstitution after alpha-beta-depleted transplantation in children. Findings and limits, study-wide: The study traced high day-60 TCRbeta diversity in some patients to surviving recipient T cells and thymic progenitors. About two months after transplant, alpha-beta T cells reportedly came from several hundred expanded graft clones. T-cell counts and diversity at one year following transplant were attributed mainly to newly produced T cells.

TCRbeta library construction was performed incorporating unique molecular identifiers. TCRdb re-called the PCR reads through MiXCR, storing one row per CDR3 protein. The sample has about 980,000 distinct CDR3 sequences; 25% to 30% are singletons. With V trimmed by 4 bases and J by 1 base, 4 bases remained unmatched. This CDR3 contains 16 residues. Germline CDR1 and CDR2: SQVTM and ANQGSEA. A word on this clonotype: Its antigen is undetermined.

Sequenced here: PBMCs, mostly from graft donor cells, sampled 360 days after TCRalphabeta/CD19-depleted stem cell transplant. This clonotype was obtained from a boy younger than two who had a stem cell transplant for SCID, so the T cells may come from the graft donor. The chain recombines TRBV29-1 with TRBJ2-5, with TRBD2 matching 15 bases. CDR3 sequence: CSVAGLAGGIQETQYF. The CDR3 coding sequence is TGCAGCGTTGCGGGACTAGCGGGGGGCATCCAAGAGACCCAGTACTTC.